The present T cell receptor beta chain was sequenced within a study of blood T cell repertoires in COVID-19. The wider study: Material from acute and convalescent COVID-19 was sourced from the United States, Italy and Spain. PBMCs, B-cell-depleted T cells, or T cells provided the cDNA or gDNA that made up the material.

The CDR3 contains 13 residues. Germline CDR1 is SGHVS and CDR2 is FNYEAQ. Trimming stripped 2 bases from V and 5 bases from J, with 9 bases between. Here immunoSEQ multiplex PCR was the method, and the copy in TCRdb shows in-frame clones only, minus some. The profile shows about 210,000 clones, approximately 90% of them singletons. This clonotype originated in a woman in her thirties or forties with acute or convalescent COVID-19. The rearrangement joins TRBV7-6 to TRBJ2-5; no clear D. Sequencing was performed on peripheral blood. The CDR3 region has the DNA TGTGCCAGCAGCTTACCGGTAGCCGAGACCCAGTACTTC. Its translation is CASSLPVAETQYF.